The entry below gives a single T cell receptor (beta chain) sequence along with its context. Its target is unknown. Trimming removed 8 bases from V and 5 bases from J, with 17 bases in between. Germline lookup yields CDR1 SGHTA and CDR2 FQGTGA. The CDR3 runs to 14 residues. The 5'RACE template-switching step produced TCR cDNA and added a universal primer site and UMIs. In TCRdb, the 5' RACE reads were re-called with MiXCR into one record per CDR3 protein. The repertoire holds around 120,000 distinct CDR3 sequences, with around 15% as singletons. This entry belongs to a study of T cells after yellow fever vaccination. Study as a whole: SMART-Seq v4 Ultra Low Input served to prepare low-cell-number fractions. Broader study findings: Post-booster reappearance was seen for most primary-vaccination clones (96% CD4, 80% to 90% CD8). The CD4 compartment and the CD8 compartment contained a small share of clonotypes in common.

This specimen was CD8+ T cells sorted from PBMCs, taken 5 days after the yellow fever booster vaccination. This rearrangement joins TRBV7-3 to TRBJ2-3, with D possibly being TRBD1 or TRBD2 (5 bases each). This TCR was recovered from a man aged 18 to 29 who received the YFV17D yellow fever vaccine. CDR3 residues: CASWGTLSVDTQYF. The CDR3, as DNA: TGTGCCAGCTGGGGGACGCTCTCGGTAGATACGCAGTATTTT.